The clone carrying this T cell receptor (beta chain) was counted at least ten times. Its specificity is not known. This sample stems from a study of CD8 T cells in ankylosing spondylitis. TCRdb itself ran the 5' RACE reads through MiXCR, one entry per CDR3 protein. The data contain about 500,000 distinct CDR3 sequences, approximately 5% of them singletons. Study-level results: It appeared that ankylosing spondylitis blood was characterized by a TCR beta motif of about eight highly homologous variants.

The CDR3 consists of 14 residues. Germline assignment: CDR1 MNHEY and CDR2 SVGAGI. Trimming removed 2 bases from V and 2 bases from J, with 8 bases in between. The rearrangement uses TRBV6-5 and TRBJ2-3, with D possibly being TRBD2 (5 bases). This sequence was found in a male donor with ankylosing spondylitis. The sequenced sample was blood, either unsorted or a sorted T cell fraction (not recorded which). CDR3 residues: CASSYERFTDTQYF. The DNA for the CDR3 is TGTGCCAGCAGTTACGAGCGGTTCACAGATACGCAGTATTTT.